The 8 T cell receptor beta chains presented below share a single source sample, sequenced in a study of blood T cell repertoires in COVID-19. The repertoire was sequenced with immunoSEQ multiplex PCR; TCRdb's copy has only in-frame clones and lacks some. The table has under 150,000 clones, 75% to 90% seen once. The sample comprised peripheral blood. These receptors all stem from a woman aged 50 to 65 who had recovered from COVID-19.

This chain links TRBV5-6 with TRBJ2-3; possibly TRBD1 for D (5 bases). The V end was cut by 4 bases, the J end by 3 bases, with 15 bases between. The CDR3 covers 15 residues. Germline CDR1 SGHDT, CDR2 YYEEEE. CDR3: CASSPPPGLTDTQYF. CDR3 DNA sequence: TGTGCCAGCAGCCCACCACCAGGGTTAACAGATACGCAGTATTTT.

V and J are TRBV9 and TRBJ2-5; 14 bases fit TRBD2. V was pared by 3 bases and J by 5 bases, with 15 bases of the junction left unmatched. The CDR3 totals 19 residues. Germline CDR1 SGDLS, CDR2 YYNGEE. CDR3 coding DNA: TGTGCCAGCAGCGGCCCCTTCGGGACTAGCGGGGGCCTTAGGGAGACCCAGTACTTC. Translating gives CASSGPFGTSGGLRETQYF.

This sequence joins TRBV7-6 and TRBJ2-7, with 11 bases aligning to TRBD2. CDR1 and CDR2 (germline): SGHVS, FNYEAQ. This CDR3 has 15 amino acids. V lost 3 bases to trimming and J lost 6 bases; unmatched junction nucleotides: 7. The CDR3 DNA follows: TGTGCCAGCAGCTTCACCCCTAGCGGGGGGAGCGAGCAGTACTTC. Its translation: CASSFTPSGGSEQYF.

As for this clone: One base away lies a much larger clone, so this may be a sequencing read error. This chain uses TRBV27 with TRBJ1-1; 9 bases match TRBD1. The V and J ends lost 6 bases and 1 base, in that order; junction bases with no gene match: 0. CDR3 length: 13 amino acids. Germline lookup yields CDR1 MNHEY and CDR2 SMNVEV (reference sequence). The CDR3 loop is CASRGQGNTEAFF. CDR3 DNA sequence: TGTGCCAGCAGGGGACAGGGGAACACTGAAGCTTTCTTT.

The chain links TRBV29-1 to TRBJ1-2; 10 nucleotides line up with TRBD1. V trimming: 5 bases; J trimming: 6 bases; junction bases outside the gene matches: 3. Germline assignment: CDR1 SQVTM and CDR2 ANQGSEA. CDR3 length: 12 amino acids. Here the CDR3 DNA reads TGCAGCGTTCCGGGACAGGGGAATGGCTACACCTTC. Encoded protein: CSVPGQGNGYTF.

The chain recombines TRBV9 with TRBJ1-1; D is ambiguous. This CDR3 contains 15 residues. V was clipped by 0 bases and J by 1 base, with 10 bases between them. CDR1 SGDLS and CDR2 YYNGEE come from the germline V gene. The CDR3 nucleotides are TGTGCCAGCAGCGTAGTCGTAGCTAAGAACACTGAAGCTTTCTTT. Translation: CASSVVVAKNTEAFF.

The chain combines TRBV20-1 with TRBJ2-5, with 10 bases fitting TRBD2. The V and J ends lost 3 bases and 5 bases, in that order; junction bases with no gene match: 12. This CDR3 has 16 amino acids. CDR1 is DFQATT, CDR2 SNEGSKA, per germline (reference sequence). The CDR3 loop reads CSASRAGGRALETQYF. The CDR3 nucleotides are TGCAGTGCTAGTAGAGCGGGAGGGCGGGCCCTGGAGACCCAGTACTTC.

The V and J genes are TRBV2 and TRBJ2-1, with D perhaps matching TRBD1 (5 bases). In germline, CDR1 is SNHLY, CDR2 FYNNEI. The length of the CDR3 is 13 residues. Trimming took 6 bases from V and 4 from J, leaving 10 bases between them. CDR3: CASRPDSYNEQFF. CDR3 coding DNA: TGTGCCAGCAGACCCGACAGTTACAATGAGCAGTTCTTC.